This T cell receptor (beta chain) was recovered during a study of T cells in Graves' hyperthyroidism and ophthalmopathy. Study conclusions and caveats: Expanded thyroid clonotypes (above 0.001) were mostly also found in blood. Median prediction lead before ophthalmopathy onset was 6.5 months with the model.

This clonotype was detected once. Its antigen is unidentified. CDR3 length: 13 amino acids. Germline lookup yields CDR1 MNHEY and CDR2 SVGEGT. Trimming cost V 11 bases and J 2 bases, with 15 bases left between them. Amplified TCR beta CDR3 regions came from RNA transcripts. When the TCR CDR3 underwent first-round RT-PCR, the HTBI primer set was used. TCRdb re-derived calls from the multiplex PCR reads in MiXCR, one entry per CDR3 protein. Of approximately 300,000 distinct CDR3 sequences listed, approximately 15% were seen once; the top ten hold approximately 60%. Lactation, pregnancy, other autoimmune disease or uncontrolled infection excluded patients.

The genes are TRBV6-2 or TRBV6-3 and TRBJ1-2; unclear D gene. The receptor was isolated from an older woman with Graves' ophthalmopathy. The specimen sequenced was blood. The CDR3 region has the DNA TGTGCCGCAAACGAGCTTTTAAACTATGGCTACACCTTC. Translation gives CAANELLNYGYTF.